This T cell receptor beta chain came from a study of T cells in Graves' hyperthyroidism and ophthalmopathy. About the research overall: Blood was drawn when the patient was first diagnosed and still untreated.

This clonotype was counted ten times or more. RNA transcripts provided the source from which TCR beta CDR3 regions were amplified. Primed by the HTBI set, a first-round RT-PCR was run on the TCR CDR3. TCRdb re-analysed the multiplex PCR reads in MiXCR, keeping a single row per CDR3 protein. The sample holds 690,000 or so distinct CDR3 sequences, roughly 20% seen once. The ends lost 6 bases at V and 7 bases at J; junction bases unmatched: 6. The CDR3 is made up of 14 amino acids. CDR1 and CDR2 from the germline V gene are SEHNR and FQNEAQ (reference sequence). The receptor was derived from a woman between 50 and 59 years old with Graves' hyperthyroidism that later progressed to Graves' ophthalmopathy. What was sequenced was blood. The chain recombines TRBV7-9 with TRBJ1-6; 7 nucleotides line up with TRBD1. The CDR3 spells CASRLQGYNSPLHF. The CDR3 DNA follows: TGTGCCAGCAGGTTACAGGGGTACAATTCACCCCTCCACTTT.